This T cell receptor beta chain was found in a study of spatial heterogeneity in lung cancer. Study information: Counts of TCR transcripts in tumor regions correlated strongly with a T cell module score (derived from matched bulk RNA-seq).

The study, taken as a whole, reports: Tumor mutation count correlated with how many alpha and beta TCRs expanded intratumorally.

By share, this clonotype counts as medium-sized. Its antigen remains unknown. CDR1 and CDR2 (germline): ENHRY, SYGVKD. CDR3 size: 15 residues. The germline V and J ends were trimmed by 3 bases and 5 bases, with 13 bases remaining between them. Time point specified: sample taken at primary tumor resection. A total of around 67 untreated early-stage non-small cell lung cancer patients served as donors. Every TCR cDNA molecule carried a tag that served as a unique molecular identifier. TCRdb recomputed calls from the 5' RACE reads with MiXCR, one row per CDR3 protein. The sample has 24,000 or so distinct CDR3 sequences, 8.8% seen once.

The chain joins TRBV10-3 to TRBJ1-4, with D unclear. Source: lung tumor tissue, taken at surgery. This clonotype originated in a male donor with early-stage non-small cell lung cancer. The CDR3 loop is CAISDSQGSNEKLFF. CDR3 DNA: TGTGCCATCAGTGACTCACAAGGATCAAATGAAAAACTGTTTTTT.